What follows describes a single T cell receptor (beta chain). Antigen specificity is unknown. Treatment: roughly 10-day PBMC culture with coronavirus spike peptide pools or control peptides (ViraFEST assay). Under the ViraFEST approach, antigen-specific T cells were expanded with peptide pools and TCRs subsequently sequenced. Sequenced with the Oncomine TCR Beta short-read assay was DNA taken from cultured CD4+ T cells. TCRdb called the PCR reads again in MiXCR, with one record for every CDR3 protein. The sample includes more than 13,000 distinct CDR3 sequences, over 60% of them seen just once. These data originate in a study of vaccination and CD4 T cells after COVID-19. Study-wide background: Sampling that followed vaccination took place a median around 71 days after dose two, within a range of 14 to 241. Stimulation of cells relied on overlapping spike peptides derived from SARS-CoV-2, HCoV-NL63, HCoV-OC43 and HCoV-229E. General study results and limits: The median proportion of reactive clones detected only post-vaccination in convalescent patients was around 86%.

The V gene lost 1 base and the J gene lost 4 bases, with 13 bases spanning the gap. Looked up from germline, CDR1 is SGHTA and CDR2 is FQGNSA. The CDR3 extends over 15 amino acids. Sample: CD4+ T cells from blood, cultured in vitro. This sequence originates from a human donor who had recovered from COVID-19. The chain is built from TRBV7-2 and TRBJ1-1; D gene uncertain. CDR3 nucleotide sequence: TGTGCCAGCAGCTTAGATCCGAGGATGGGCACTGAAGCTTTCTTT. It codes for CASSLDPRMGTEAFF.